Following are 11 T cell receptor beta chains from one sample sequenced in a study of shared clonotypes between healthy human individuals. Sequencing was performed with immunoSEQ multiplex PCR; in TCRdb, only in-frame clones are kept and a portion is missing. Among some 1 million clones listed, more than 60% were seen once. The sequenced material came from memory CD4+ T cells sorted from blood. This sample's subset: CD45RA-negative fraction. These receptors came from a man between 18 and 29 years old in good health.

This chain's CDR3 is CASREGPGNQPQHF. The DNA of the CDR3 is TGTGCCAGTAGAGAGGGGCCGGGGAATCAGCCCCAGCATTTT. V gene TRBV19 combines with J gene TRBJ1-5; tentative D call: TRBD1 (5 bases). V was clipped by 6 bases and J by 4 bases, with 13 bases between them. CDR1 and CDR2 (germline): LNHDA, SQIVND (reference sequence). There are 14 residues in the CDR3.

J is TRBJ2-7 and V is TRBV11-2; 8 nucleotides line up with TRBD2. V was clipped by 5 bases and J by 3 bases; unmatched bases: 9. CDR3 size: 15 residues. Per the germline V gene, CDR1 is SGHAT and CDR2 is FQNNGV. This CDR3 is CASSTHGGGGYEQYF. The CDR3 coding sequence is TGTGCCAGCAGCACCCACGGGGGGGGCGGCTACGAGCAGTACTTC.

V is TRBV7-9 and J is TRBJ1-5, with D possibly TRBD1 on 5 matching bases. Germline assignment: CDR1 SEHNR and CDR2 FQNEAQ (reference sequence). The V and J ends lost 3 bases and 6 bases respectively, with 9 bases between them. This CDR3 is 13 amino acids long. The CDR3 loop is CASSLSGSQPQHF. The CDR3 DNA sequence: TGTGCCAGCAGCTTGTCAGGGAGTCAGCCCCAGCATTTT.

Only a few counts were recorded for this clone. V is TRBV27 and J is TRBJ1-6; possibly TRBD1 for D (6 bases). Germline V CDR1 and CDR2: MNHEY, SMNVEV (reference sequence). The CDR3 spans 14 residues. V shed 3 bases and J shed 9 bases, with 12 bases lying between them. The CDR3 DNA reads TGTGCCAGCAGTTTTCGACAGGCTGGTTCACCCCTCCACTTT. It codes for CASSFRQAGSPLHF.

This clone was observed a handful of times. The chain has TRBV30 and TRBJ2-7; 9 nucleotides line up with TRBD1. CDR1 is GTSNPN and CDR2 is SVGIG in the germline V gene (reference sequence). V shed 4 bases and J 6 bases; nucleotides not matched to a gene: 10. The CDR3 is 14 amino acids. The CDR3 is CAWNPGQGSGEQYF. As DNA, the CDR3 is TGTGCCTGGAACCCCGGACAGGGGTCGGGCGAGCAGTACTTC. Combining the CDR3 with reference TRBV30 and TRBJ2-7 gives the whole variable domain SQTIHQWPATLVQPVGSPLSLECTVEGTSNPNLYWYRQAAGRGLQLLFYSVGIGQISSEVPQNLSASRPQDRQFILSSKKLLLSDSGFYLCAWNPGQGSGEQYFGPGTRLTVT.

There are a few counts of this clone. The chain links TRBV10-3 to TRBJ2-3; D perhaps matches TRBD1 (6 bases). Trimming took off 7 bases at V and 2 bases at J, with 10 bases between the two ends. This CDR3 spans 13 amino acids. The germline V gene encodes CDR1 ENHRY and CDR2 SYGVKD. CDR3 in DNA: TGTGCCATCAAACAGGGAGACACAGATACGCAGTATTTT. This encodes CAIKQGDTDTQYF.

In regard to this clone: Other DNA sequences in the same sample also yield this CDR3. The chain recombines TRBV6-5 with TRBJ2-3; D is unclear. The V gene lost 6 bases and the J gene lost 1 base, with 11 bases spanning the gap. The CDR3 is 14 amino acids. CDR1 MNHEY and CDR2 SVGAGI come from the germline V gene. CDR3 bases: TGTGCCAGCAGCTCCTCACTGGGCACAGATACGCAGTATTTT. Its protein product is CASSSSLGTDTQYF.

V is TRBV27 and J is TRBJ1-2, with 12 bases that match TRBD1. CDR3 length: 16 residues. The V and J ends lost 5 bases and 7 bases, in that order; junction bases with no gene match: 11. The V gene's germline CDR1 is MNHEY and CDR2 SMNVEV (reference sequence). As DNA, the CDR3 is TGTGCCAGCAGTCCAGGGGACAGGGGGCTGAACACTGGCTACACCTTC. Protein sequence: CASSPGDRGLNTGYTF.

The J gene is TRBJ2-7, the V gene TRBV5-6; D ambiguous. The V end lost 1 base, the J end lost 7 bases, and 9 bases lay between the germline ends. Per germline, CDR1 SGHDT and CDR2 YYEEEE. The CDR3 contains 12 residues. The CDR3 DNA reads TGTGCCAGCAGCTTGACATCTTGGGAGCAGTACTTC. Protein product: CASSLTSWEQYF.

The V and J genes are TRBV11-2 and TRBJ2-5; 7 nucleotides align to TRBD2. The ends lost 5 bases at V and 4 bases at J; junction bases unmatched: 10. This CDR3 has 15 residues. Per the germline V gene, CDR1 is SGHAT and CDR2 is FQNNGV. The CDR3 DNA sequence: TGTGCCAGCAGCGCGGGAGCTAGGGCCGTAGAGACCCAGTACTTC. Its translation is CASSAGARAVETQYF.

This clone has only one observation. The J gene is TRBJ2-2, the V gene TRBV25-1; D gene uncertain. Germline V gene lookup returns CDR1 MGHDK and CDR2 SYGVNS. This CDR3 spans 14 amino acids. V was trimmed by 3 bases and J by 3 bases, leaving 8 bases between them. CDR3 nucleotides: TGTGCCAGCAGTGAGGTGGGATACACCGGGGAGCTGTTTTTT. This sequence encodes CASSEVGYTGELFF.